This entry lists 4 T cell receptor beta chains sequenced from one sample in a study of T cells in Graves' hyperthyroidism and ophthalmopathy. TCR beta CDR3 regions were amplified from RNA. The primer set for the first-round RT-PCR of the TCR CDR3 was HTBI. TCRdb reprocessed the multiplex PCR reads via MiXCR and lists one record per CDR3 protein. Of roughly 660,000 distinct CDR3 sequences in the sample, approximately 15% were seen once. The sample comprised blood. The receptor set was obtained from a man between 45 and 60 years old with Graves' hyperthyroidism.

The chain links TRBV7-9 to TRBJ2-1; 9 nucleotides agree with TRBD2. V dropped 1 base and J dropped 7; count of bases not matched to a gene: 11. The CDR3 loop spans 17 amino acids. Germline V gives CDR1 SEHNR, CDR2 FQNEAQ (reference sequence). The CDR3, as DNA: TGTGCCAGCAGCTTAGGTTCTGTGACTAGCGGTGGAAATGAGCAGTTCTTC. Translation: CASSLGSVTSGGNEQFF. The complete variable domain, with remaining parts taken from reference TRBV7-9 and TRBJ2-1, reads DTGVSQNPRHKITKRGQNVTFRCDPISEHNRLYWYRQTLGQGPEFLTYFQNEAQLEKSRLLSDRFSAERPKGSFSTLEIQRTEQGDSAMYLCASSLGSVTSGGNEQFFGPGTRLTVL.

The table lists this clonotype with a few counts. This chain uses TRBV15 with TRBJ1-3; 8 bases map to TRBD1. CDR1 and CDR2 (germline): LNHNV, YYDKDF (reference sequence). The junction had 8 bases not matched to a gene; V was cut back by 3 bases and J by 4 bases. This CDR3 has 16 amino acids. The CDR3: CATSRAQGVGGNTIYF. In DNA, the CDR3 is TGTGCCACCAGCAGGGCACAGGGGGTAGGAGGAAACACCATATATTTT.

This chain joins TRBV29-1 and TRBJ2-1; D is undetermined. The CDR3 length is 13 residues. The V gene lost 6 bases and the J gene lost 0 bases, with 9 bases spanning the gap. In germline, CDR1 is SQVTM, CDR2 ANQGSEA. The CDR3 sequence: CSVAPSSYNEQFF. The CDR3 region has the DNA TGCAGCGTGGCTCCGAGCTCCTACAATGAGCAGTTCTTC.

The chain combines TRBV24-1 with TRBJ2-3, with D perhaps assigned TRBD1 or TRBD2 (5 bases each). Germline CDR1 KGHDR, CDR2 SFDVKD. The CDR3 loop spans 14 amino acids. Trimming took off 4 bases at V and 2 bases at J, with 9 bases between the two ends. As DNA, the CDR3 is TGTGCCACCAGTGAGGGGGAGATCACAGATACGCAGTATTTT. Translating it yields CATSEGEITDTQYF.